Listed here is a single T cell receptor beta chain. Antigen: not known. One end of the junction varies from germline; a read error may be responsible. The data belong to a study of CD8+CD57+ T cells in acquired aplastic anemia. As for the study in general: Yields of DNA that came from sorted CD4+ and CD8+ cells averaged roughly 3.2 ug. Notes on the study in general: In common between the patients and the controls were approximately 28 CD8+ CDR3 sequences. Patients did not significantly differ from controls in CD8+ Simpson's diversity.

Germline V gene sequence: CDR1 SEHNR, CDR2 FQNEAQ (reference sequence). The CDR3 extends over 13 amino acids. Genomic DNA constituted the template upon which TCR beta VDJ and CDR3 profiling was performed. MiXCR, run by TCRdb on the reads, gives a single entry per CDR3 protein. Seen here are some 290,000 distinct CDR3 sequences, roughly 50% observed once, and the top ten hold roughly 8%. This sequence was found in a human donor with severe aplastic anemia or a healthy control (not recorded which). The rearrangement joins TRBV7-9 to TRBJ2-3; no clear D. The specimen sequenced was sorted CD4+, CD8+, or CD8+CD57+ T cells (not recorded which) from PBMCs. CDR3 sequence: CASSVFVPDTQYF. The CDR3 DNA sequence: TGCGCCAGCAGCGTCTTCGTCCCAGATACGCAGTATTTT.